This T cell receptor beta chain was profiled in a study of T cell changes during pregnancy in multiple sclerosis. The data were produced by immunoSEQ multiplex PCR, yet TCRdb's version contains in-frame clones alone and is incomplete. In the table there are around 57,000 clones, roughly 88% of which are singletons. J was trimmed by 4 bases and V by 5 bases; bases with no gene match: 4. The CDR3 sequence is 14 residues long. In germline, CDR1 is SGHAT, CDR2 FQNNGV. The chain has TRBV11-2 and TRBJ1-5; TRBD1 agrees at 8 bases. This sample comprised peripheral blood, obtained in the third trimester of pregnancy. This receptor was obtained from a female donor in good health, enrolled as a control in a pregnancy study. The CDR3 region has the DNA TGTGCCAGCAGCCCGGGACAGGATAATCAGCCCCAGCATTTT. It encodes CASSPGQDNQPQHF.